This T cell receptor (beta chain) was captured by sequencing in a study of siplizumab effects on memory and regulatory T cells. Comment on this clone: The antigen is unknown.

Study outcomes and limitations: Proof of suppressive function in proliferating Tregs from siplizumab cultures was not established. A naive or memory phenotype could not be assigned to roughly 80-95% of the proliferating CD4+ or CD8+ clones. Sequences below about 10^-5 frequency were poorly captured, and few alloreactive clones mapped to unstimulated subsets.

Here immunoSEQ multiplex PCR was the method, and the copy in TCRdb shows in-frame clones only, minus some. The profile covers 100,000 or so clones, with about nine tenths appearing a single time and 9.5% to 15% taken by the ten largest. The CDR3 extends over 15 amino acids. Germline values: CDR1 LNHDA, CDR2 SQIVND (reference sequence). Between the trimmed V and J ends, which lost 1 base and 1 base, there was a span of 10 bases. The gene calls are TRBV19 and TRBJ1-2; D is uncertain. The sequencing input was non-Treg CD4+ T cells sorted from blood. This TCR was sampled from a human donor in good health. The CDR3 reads CASSIAGGLNYGYTF. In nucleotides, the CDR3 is TGTGCCAGTAGTATAGCAGGAGGTCTTAACTATGGCTACACCTTC.